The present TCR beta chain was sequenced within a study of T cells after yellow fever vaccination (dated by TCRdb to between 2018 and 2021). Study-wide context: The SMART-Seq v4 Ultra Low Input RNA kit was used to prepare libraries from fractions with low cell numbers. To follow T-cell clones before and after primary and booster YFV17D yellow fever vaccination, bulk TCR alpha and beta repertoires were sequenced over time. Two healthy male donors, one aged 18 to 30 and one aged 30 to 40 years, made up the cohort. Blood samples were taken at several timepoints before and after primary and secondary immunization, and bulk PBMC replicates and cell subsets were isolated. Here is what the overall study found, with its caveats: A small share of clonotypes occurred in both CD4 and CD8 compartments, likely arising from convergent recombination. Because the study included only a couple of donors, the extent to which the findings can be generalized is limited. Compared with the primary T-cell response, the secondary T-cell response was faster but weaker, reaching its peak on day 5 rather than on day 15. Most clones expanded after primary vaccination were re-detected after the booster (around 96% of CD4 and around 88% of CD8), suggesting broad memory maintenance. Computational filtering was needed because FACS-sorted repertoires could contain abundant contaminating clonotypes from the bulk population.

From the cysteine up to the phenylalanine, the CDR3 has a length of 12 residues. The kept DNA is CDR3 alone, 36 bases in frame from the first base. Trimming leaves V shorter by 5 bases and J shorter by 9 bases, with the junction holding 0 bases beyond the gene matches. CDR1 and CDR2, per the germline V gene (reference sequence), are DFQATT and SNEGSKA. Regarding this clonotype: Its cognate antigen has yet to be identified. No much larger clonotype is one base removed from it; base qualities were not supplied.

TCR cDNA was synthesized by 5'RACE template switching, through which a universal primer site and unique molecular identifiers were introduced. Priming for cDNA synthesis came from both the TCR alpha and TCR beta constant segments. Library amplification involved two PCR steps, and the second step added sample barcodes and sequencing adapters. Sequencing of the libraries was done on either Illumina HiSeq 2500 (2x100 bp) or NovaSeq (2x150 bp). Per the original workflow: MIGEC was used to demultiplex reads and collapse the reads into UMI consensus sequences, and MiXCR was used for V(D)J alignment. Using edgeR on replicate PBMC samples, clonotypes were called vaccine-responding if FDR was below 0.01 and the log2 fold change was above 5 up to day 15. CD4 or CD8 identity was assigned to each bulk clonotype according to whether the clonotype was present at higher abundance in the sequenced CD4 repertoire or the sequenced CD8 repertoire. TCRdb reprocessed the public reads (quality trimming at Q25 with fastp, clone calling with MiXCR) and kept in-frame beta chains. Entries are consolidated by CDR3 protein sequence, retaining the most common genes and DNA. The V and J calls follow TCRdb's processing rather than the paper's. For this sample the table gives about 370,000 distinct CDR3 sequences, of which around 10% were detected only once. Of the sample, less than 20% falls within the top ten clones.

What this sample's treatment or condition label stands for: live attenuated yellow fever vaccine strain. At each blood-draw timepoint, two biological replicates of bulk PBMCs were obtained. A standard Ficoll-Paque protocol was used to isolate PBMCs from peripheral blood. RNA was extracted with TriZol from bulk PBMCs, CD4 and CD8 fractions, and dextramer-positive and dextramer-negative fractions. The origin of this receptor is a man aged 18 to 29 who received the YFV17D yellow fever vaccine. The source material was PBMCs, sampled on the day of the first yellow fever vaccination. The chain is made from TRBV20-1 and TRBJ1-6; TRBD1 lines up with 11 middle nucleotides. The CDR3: CSAGTGGSPLHF. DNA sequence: TGCAGTGCTGGGACAGGGGGTTCACCCCTCCACTTT.